One TCR beta chain is described in this entry. This entry is derived from a study of blood T cell repertoires in COVID-19. Profiling relied on immunoSEQ multiplex PCR, and the TCRdb table lists in-frame clones only, not all of them. Of fewer than 250,000 clones listed, 75% to 85% were seen once; the top ten hold 4.7%. This CDR3 is built from 14 residues. Germline assignment: CDR1 SGDLS and CDR2 YYNGEE. Trimming took off 0 bases at V and 1 base at J, with 7 bases between the two ends. This clonotype was obtained from a woman in her 70s with acute or convalescent COVID-19. The chain is built from TRBV9 and TRBJ1-1; D gene unclear. The sample comprised peripheral blood. DNA of the CDR3: TGTGCCAGCAGCGTAGATGCAGGGAACACTGAAGCTTTCTTT. This translates into CASSVDAGNTEAFF.